This TCR beta chain was sequenced for a study of blood T cells in healthy people across ages. With a J-beta primer mix and a sample-barcoded 5' primer, a second PCR ran about 7 to 12 cycles. Researchers report that a template-switch adaptor with 12 random nucleotides tagged each cDNA molecule. TCRdb reprocessed the 5' RACE reads via MiXCR and lists one record per CDR3 protein. The table includes 250,000 to 300,000 distinct CDR3 sequences, 25% to 30% detected once. V lost 5 bases and J lost 1, with 11 bases in between. The CDR3 is made up of 15 amino acids. Germline V gives CDR1 SGHAT, CDR2 FQNNGV. This clonotype was seen many times. Its antigen remains unknown. General study results and limits: Comparison with aged donors showed that long-lived donors had more naive CD4+ cells and higher diversity. The recorded TCR beta diversity per million T cells decreased in a roughly linear manner with age.

The J gene is TRBJ2-2, the V gene TRBV11-2; the D gene could be TRBD1 or TRBD2 (5 bases each). This receptor was obtained from a woman in her 70s in good health. Sequenced sample: blood. The CDR3 loop reads CASSPGRQNTGELFF. The CDR3 DNA follows: TGTGCCAGCAGCCCAGGGAGACAGAACACCGGGGAGCTGTTTTTT.